This entry lists 6 T cell receptor beta chains sequenced from one sample in a study of Ad26.COV2.S vaccination and SARS-CoV-2 variants. Treatment indicated: some 20 received Ad26.COV2.S at low or high dose, single or two shots; about 5 received placebo; per-sample allocation not given. Vaccine and placebo recipients were sampled on day 63 after the first injection. Sequenced by immunoSEQ multiplex PCR; TCRdb stores in-frame clones only, minus some. This table holds some 320,000 clones, roughly 86% found once. This material consisted of peripheral blood, taken in a trial of Ad26.COV2.S vaccine versus placebo. These receptor sequences come from a person between 18 and 65 years old who received the Ad26.COV2.S COVID-19 vaccine or a placebo.

This chain uses TRBV27 with TRBJ1-1; a possible D gene is TRBD1 (5 bases). Trimming took 6 bases from V and 4 from J, leaving 21 bases between them. Germline-derived CDR1 and CDR2 are MNHEY and SMNVEV (reference sequence). The CDR3 extends over 16 amino acids. The DNA for the CDR3 is TGTGCCAGCAGCCCAGGGAACCGGGTGAGTATCACTGAAGCTTTCTTT. It specifies CASSPGNRVSITEAFF.

The chain uses TRBV29-1 and TRBJ2-3; D could derive from TRBD1 or TRBD2 (5 bases each). V was pared by 6 bases and J by 4 bases, with 20 bases between. CDR1 and CDR2 (germline): SQVTM, ANQGSEA. The CDR3 extends over 15 amino acids. CDR3 coding DNA: TGCAGCGTGGTCGGGGCCAGCACCCGTCCAGATACGCAGTATTTT. This codes for CSVVGASTRPDTQYF.

The genes are TRBV21-1 and TRBJ1-5. TRBV21-1 is given as a pseudogene. The CDR3 is made up of 20 amino acids. CDR3 amino acids: CASSKTLGGRDGYSNQPQHF. Written as DNA, the CDR3 is TGTGCCAGCAGCAAAACTCTTGGGGGTAGGGACGGCTATAGCAATCAGCCCCAGCATTTT.

This clone occurred once. V gene TRBV25-1 combines with J gene TRBJ1-2, with 11 bases that match TRBD1. Trimming at V came to 3 bases and at J to 13 bases, leaving 10 bases not matched to a gene. The CDR3 spans 14 residues. The V gene's germline CDR1 is MGHDK and CDR2 SYGVNS. This chain's CDR3 is CASSDQDRGHGLTF. The CDR3 DNA follows: TGTGCCAGCAGTGATCAGGACAGGGGGCACGGTCTCACCTTC.

The chain carries TRBV5-6 and TRBJ2-3; D gene unclear. With 5 bases removed from V and 6 bases from J, the gap between germline ends came to 10 bases. The CDR3 consists of 12 residues. Germline values: CDR1 SGHDT, CDR2 YYEEEE. The CDR3 coding sequence is TGTGCCAGCAGGTCCCCTTCGGATACGCAGTATTTT. Translation gives CASRSPSDTQYF.

The rearrangement links TRBV3-1 (or the pseudogene TRBV3-2) to TRBJ1-5; unclear D gene. Germline assignment: CDR1 LGHDT and CDR2 YNNKEL (reference sequence). Trimming shortened V by 0 bases and J by 1 base, and 7 bases separated the two germline ends. This CDR3 contains 15 residues. In DNA form, the CDR3 reads TGTGCCAGCAGCCAAGATGGCGCCAGCAATCAGCCCCAGCATTTT. Its translation is CASSQDGASNQPQHF.